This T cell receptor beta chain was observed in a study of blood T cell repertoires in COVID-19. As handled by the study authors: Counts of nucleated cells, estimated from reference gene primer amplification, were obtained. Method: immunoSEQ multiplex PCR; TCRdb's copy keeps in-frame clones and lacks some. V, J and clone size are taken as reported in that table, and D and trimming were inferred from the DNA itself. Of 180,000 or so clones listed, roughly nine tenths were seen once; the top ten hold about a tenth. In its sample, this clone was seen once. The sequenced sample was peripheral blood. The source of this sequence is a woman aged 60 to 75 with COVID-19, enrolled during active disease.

CDR3 region: CASSDRTGDEQYF. The CDR3 region has the DNA TGCGCCAGCAGTGACCGAACAGGGGACGAGCAGTACTTC. This chain connects TRBV10-1 to TRBJ2-7; 7 bases map to TRBD1. The germline gives CDR1 WNHNN, CDR2 SYGVQD (reference sequence). The CDR3 length is 13 residues. Germline trimming cut 3 bases from V and 5 bases from J; bases unmatched to any gene: 4.